The source of this T cell receptor beta chain is a study of blood T cell repertoires in COVID-19. Sequencing was performed with immunoSEQ multiplex PCR; in TCRdb, only in-frame clones are kept and a portion is missing. Of about 380,000 clones listed, 70% to 90% were seen once; the top ten hold approximately 1.2%. CDR1 is SEHNR and CDR2 is FQNEAQ in the germline V gene (reference sequence). V shed 3 bases, J shed 5 bases, and the junction held 13 bases outside the gene matches. The CDR3 is made up of 17 amino acids. The receptor comes from a man aged 25-45 years who had recovered from COVID-19. The chain links TRBV7-9 to TRBJ2-1; 7 bases are shared with TRBD1. Sequencing was performed on PBMCs or T cells enriched from blood (not recorded which). The CDR3 DNA sequence: TGTGCCAGCAGCTTGGGCTCAGGGGGAATGGAGGACAATGAGCAGTTCTTC. It encodes CASSLGSGGMEDNEQFF.